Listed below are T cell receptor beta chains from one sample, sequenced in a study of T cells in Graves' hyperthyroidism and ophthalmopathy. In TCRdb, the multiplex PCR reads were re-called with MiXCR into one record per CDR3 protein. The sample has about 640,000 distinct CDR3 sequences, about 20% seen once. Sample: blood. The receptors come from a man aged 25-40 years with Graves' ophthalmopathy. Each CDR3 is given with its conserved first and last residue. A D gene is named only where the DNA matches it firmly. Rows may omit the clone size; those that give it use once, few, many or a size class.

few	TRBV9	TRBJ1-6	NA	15	CASSNWTEINSPLHF	TGTGCCAGCAGCAACTGGACAGAGATTAATTCACCCCTCCACTTT
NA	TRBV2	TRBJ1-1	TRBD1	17	CASGYSGTGVLNTEAFF	TGTGCCAGCGGTTACTCCGGGACAGGGGTTCTGAACACTGAAGCTTTCTTT
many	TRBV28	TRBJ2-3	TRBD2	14	CASREGGSTDTQYF	TGTGCCAGCCGGGAGGGCGGGAGTACAGATACGCAGTATTTT
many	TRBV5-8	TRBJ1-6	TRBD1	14	CASSAGGNNSPLHF	TGTGCCAGCAGTGCAGGGGGCAATAATTCACCCCTCCACTTT
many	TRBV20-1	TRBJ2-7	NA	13	CSARPGSSYEQYF	TGCAGTGCTAGGCCAGGGAGCTCCTACGAGCAGTACTTC
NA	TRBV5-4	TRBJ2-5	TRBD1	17	CASSLGDRAGYQETQYF	TGTGCCAGCAGCTTGGGCGACAGGGCTGGGTACCAAGAGACCCAGTACTTC
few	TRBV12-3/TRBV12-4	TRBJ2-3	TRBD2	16	CASSFRAGGPGDTQYF	TGTGCCAGCAGTTTCCGAGCGGGAGGGCCGGGAGATACGCAGTATTTT
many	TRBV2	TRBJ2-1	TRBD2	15	CASGAAGGPYNEQFF	TGTGCCAGTGGGGCCGCGGGAGGGCCCTACAATGAGCAGTTCTTC
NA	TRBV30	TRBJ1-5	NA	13	CAWSPGLSQPQHF	TGTGCCTGGAGTCCGGGTTTAAGTCAGCCCCAGCATTTT
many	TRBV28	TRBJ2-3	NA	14	CASSPRGGVDTQYF	TGTGCCAGCAGCCCCAGGGGAGGGGTAGATACGCAGTATTTT
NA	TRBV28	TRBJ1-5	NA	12	CASSLWGKSQHF	TGTGCCAGCAGTTTATGGGGTAAATCCCAGCATTTT
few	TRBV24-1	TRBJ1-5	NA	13	CATSGRENQPQHF	TGTGCCACCAGTGGAAGGGAGAATCAGCCCCAGCATTTT
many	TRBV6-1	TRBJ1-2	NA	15	CASSTEDRRPYGYTF	TGTGCCAGCAGCACCGAGGACCGCCGCCCTTATGGCTACACCTTC
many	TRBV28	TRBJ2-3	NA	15	CATSAPPASTDTQYF	TGTGCCACCTCAGCGCCGCCGGCTAGCACAGATACGCAGTATTTT
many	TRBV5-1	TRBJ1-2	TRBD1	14	CASSLLGDSVGYTF	TGCGCCAGCAGCTTGTTGGGGGACAGCGTTGGCTACACCTTC
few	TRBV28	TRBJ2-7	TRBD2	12	CASSLVAGEQYF	TGTGCCAGCAGTTTAGTAGCGGGTGAGCAGTACTTC
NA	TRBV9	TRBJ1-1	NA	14	CASSPRGADGEAFF	TGTGCCAGCAGCCCTCGAGGTGCCGACGGTGAAGCTTTCTTT
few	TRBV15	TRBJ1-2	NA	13	CATSRGPGEGYTF	TGTGCCACCAGCAGAGGTCCAGGGGAGGGCTACACCTTC
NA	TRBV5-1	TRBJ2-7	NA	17	CASSLEGPWAEGYEQYF	TGCGCCAGCAGCTTGGAGGGTCCGTGGGCAGAAGGCTACGAGCAGTACTTC
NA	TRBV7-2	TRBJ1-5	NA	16	CASSLDLDGSNQPQHF	TGTGCCAGCAGCTTAGATCTTGACGGCAGCAATCAGCCCCAGCATTTT
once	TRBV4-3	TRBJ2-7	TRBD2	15	CASSLGLAGAFEQYF	TGCGCCAGCAGCCTGGGACTAGCGGGAGCCTTCGAGCAGTACTTC
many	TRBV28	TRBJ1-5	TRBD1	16	CASSLGGQGNNQPQHF	TGTGCCAGCAGTTTAGGGGGACAGGGGAACAATCAGCCCCAGCATTTT
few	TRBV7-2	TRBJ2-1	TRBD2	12	CARGGRGDEQFF	TGTGCCAGGGGGGGGAGAGGCGATGAGCAGTTCTTC
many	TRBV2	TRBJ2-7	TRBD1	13	CASTGTGTYEQYF	TGTGCCAGCACCGGGACAGGAACCTACGAGCAGTACTTC
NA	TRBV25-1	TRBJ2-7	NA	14	CASSEALERGEQYF	TGTGCCAGCAGTGAAGCACTGGAAAGGGGCGAGCAGTACTTC
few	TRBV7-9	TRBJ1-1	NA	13	CASWVNSNTEAFF	TGTGCCAGCTGGGTAAACAGCAACACTGAAGCTTTCTTT
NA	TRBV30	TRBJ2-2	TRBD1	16	CAWSVKGQGNTGELFF	TGTGCCTGGAGTGTAAAGGGACAGGGCAACACCGGGGAGCTGTTTTTT
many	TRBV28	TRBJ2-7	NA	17	CASSLPRGPGNLYEQYF	TGTGCCAGCAGTCTACCCCGCGGGCCAGGGAATCTGTACGAGCAGTACTTC